Listed here are 9 T cell receptor beta chains from one sample, sequenced in a study of blood T cell repertoires in COVID-19. The protocol was immunoSEQ multiplex PCR, while the TCRdb copy is restricted to in-frame clones and leaves out a portion. The sample shows 85,000 to 95,000 clones, about 89% of them seen only once. The sequencing sample was made of peripheral blood. These receptor sequences come from a man between 60 and 70 years old with COVID-19, enrolled during active disease.

Regarding this clone: An end of the junction does not agree with germline; a read error may underlie this. The V and J genes are TRBV7-2 and TRBJ2-1; 10 nucleotides match TRBD2. This CDR3 comprises 15 residues. CDR1 SGHTA and CDR2 FQGNSA come from the germline V gene. The CDR3 spells CASSLAGVSGNEQFF. CDR3 DNA: TGTGCCAGCAGCCTAGCGGGAGTGTCAGGAAATGAGCAGTTCTTC.

The rearrangement joins TRBV5-1 to TRBJ1-5, with TRBD1 as a possible D gene (5 bases). V lost 0 bases and J lost 7, with 14 bases in between. Germline loops: CDR1 SGHRS, CDR2 YFSETQ. This CDR3 spans 15 amino acids. The CDR3 DNA follows: TGCGCCAGCAGCTTGGCGGGGGGTGGCGGACAGCCCCAGCATTTT. This sequence encodes CASSLAGGGGQPQHF.

The V and J genes are TRBV11-3 and TRBJ1-2; the D is unclear. Germline V gene lookup returns CDR1 SGHNT and CDR2 YENEEA. The CDR3 length is 17 residues. V was pared by 1 base and J by 0 bases, with 15 bases between. The CDR3 loop reads CASSLGAVQLSNYGYTF. In DNA form, the CDR3 reads TGTGCCAGCAGCTTAGGGGCCGTACAGCTCTCTAACTATGGCTACACCTTC.

This clone was seen more than once but under ten times. The chain joins TRBV27 to TRBJ2-7, with 10 bases that match TRBD1. Germline assignment: CDR1 MNHEY and CDR2 SMNVEV (reference sequence). V trimming: 5 bases; J trimming: 0 bases; junction bases outside the gene matches: 4. The CDR3 covers 15 residues. DNA of the CDR3: TGTGCCAGCAGTCCTCGGACAGGGGGCTCCTACGAGCAGTACTTC. Amino acid sequence: CASSPRTGGSYEQYF.

This sequence joins TRBV7-3 and TRBJ2-1, with D perhaps TRBD2 (6 bases). The V gene lost 5 bases and the J gene lost 5 bases, with 10 bases spanning the gap. The CDR3 has 13 amino acids. The germline V gene encodes CDR1 SGHTA and CDR2 FQGTGA. The CDR3 protein is CASSPTRNNEQFF. The CDR3 DNA reads TGTGCCAGCAGCCCGACTAGAAACAATGAGCAGTTCTTC.

The chain combines TRBV5-1 with TRBJ2-2, with D perhaps TRBD2 (6 bases). Per germline, CDR1 SGHRS and CDR2 YFSETQ. V shed 2 bases and J shed 6 bases, with 14 bases lying between them. CDR3 length equals 15 residues. CDR3 nucleotide sequence: TGCGCCAGCAGCTTACGGGAGCTCTATGCCGGGGAGCTGTTTTTT. This sequence encodes CASSLRELYAGELFF.

This clone occurred once. One junction end disagrees with the germline gene, perhaps due to a read error. The chain couples TRBV6-1 to TRBJ1-5, with TRBD1 identical over 8 bases. Germline CDR1 is MNHNS and CDR2 is SASEGT. This CDR3 has 19 amino acids. The CDR3 region has the DNA TGTGCCAGCAGTGAAGCGGCCGTCAGGGGGCGAGCCCTCAATCAGCCCCAGCTTTTT. Translation: CASSEAAVRGRALNQPQLF.

The chain employs TRBV4-1 and TRBJ2-4, with a possible D match to TRBD1 (5 bases). The CDR3 is 14 residues long. Trimming cost V 5 bases and J 9 bases, with 17 bases left between them. The germline V gene encodes CDR1 MGHRA and CDR2 YSYEKL. The CDR3 nucleotides read TGCGCCAGCAGCTCTACAGTGGGGCTTGGCATTCAGTACTTC. Protein: CASSSTVGLGIQYF.

This sequence joins TRBV5-1 and TRBJ2-5, with D perhaps matching TRBD2 (5 bases). Trimming took off 6 bases at V and 4 bases at J, with 16 bases between the two ends. Germline V gene lookup returns CDR1 SGHRS and CDR2 YFSETQ. CDR3 size: 14 residues. Here the CDR3 DNA reads TGCGCCAGCACCCAAGGATCGGGGATAGAGACCCAGTACTTC. The encoded protein is CASTQGSGIETQYF.